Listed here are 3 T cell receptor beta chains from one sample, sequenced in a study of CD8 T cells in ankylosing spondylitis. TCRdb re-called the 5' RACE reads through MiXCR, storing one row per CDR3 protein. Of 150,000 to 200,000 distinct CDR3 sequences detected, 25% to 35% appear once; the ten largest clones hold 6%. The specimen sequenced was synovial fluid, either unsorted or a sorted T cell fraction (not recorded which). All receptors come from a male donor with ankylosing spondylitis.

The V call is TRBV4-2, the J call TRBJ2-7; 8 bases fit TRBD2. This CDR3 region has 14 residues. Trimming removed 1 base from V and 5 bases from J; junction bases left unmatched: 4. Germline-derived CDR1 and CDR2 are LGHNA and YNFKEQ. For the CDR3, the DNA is TGTGCCAGCAGCCAAGCAGCGGGAGCCCACGAGCAGTACTTC. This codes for CASSQAAGAHEQYF.

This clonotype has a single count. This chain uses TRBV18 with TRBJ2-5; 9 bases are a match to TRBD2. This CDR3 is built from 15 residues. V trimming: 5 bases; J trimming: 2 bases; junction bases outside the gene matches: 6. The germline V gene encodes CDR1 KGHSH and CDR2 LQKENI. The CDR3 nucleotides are TGTGCCAGCTCAGCCAGCGGGAGGAAACAAGAGACCCAGTACTTC. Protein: CASSASGRKQETQYF.

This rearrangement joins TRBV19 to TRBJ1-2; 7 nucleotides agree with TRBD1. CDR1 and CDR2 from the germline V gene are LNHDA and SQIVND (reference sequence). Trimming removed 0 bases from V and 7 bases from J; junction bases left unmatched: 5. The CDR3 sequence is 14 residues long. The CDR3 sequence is CASSIDLAGGGYTF. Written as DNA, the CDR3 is TGTGCCAGTAGTATAGATCTGGCAGGGGGTGGCTACACCTTC.